This T cell receptor (beta chain) comes out of a study of identical twins. TCRdb itself ran the 5' RACE reads through MiXCR, one entry per CDR3 protein. The data show roughly 630,000 distinct CDR3 sequences, just over 7% seen once. Whole-study results and caveats: Alpha sequences that were out-of-frame and twin-shared showed an excess of low generation probability.

Details on this clonotype: Its antigen is not known.

V lost 1 base and J 1 base, leaving 7 bases between the germline ends. CDR1 DFQATT and CDR2 SNEGSKA come from the germline V gene (reference sequence). The CDR3 is made up of 14 amino acids. The same data also went into a second study, on yellow fever vaccine responses in identical twins.

The sequenced sample was PBMCs. The clonotype comes from a woman younger than 30 in good health. The chain recombines TRBV20-1 with TRBJ2-2; the D is unclear. The CDR3 here is CSARAIGNTGELFF. The CDR3, as DNA: TGCAGTGCTAGAGCAATTGGGAACACCGGGGAGCTGTTTTTT.